The table lists the clone carrying this T cell receptor beta chain with a few counts. What it binds is unknown. V gave up 0 bases and J gave up 7 bases, with 10 bases separating them. The germline gives CDR1 MNHEY, CDR2 SMNVEV (reference sequence). This CDR3 has 13 amino acids. The data stem from a study of metastatic and nonmetastatic thyroid tumors. The entire patient cohort was treatment-naive prior to thyroid surgery. Overall study results and limits: Patients with malignant thyroid tumors reportedly had significantly higher TCR beta diversity than those with benign nodules, in blood and tumor.

As originally analysed: CDR3 differences across clinicopathological groups were used to build a distant-metastasis classifier for papillary thyroid cancer. TCRdb re-called clones from the PCR reads using MiXCR. TCRdb, rather than the study authors, made the V and J calls. The sample yields over 50,000 clones, under 30% seen once. This clonotype was obtained from a female donor with papillary thyroid cancer or a benign thyroid nodule (not recorded which). Some clones in this sample may be carry-over from other donors' samples. Sequencing was carried out using blood. The chain is built from TRBV27 and TRBJ2-7; D unclear. CDR3 bases: TGTGCCAGCAGTTTATCGATCATTCGGGAGCAGTACTTC. Protein sequence: CASSLSIIREQYF.